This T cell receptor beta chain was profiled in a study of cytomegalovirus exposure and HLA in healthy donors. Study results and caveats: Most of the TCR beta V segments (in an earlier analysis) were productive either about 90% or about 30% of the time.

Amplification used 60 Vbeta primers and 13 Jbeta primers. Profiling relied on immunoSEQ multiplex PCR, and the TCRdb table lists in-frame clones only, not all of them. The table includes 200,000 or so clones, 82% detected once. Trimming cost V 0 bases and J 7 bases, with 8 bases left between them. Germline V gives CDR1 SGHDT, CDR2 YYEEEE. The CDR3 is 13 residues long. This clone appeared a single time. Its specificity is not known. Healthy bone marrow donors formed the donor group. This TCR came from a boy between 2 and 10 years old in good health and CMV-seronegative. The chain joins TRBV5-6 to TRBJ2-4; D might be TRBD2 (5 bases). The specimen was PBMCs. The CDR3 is CASSLGTGNIQYF. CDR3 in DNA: TGTGCCAGCAGCTTGGGGACGGGGAACATTCAGTACTTC.